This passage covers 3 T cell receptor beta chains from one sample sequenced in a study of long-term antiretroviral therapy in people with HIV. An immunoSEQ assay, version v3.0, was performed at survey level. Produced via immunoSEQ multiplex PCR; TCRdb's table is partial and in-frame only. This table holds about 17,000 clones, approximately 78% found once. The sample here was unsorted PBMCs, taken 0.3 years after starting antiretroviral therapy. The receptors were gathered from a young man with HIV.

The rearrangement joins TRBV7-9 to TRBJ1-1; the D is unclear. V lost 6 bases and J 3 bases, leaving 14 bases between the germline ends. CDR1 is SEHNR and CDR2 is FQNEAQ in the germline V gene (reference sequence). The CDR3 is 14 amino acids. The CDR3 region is CASSSQSRDTEAFF. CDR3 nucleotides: TGTGCCAGCAGTTCTCAAAGCAGAGACACTGAAGCTTTCTTT.

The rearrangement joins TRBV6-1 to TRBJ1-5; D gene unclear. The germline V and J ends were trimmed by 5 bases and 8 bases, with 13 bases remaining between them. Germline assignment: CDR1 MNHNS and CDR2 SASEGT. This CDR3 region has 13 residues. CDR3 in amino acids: CASSIVFIEPQHF. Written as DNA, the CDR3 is TGTGCCAGCAGTATAGTATTCATAGAGCCCCAGCATTTT.

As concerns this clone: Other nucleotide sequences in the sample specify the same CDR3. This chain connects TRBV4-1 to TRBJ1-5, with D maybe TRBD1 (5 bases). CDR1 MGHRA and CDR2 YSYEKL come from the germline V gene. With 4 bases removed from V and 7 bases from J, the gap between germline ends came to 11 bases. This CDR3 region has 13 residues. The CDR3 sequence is CASSLGTGQPQHF. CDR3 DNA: TGCGCCAGCAGCCTAGGGACGGGGCAGCCCCAGCATTTT.